What follows are 23 T cell receptor beta chains derived from one specimen sequenced in a study of blood T cell repertoires in COVID-19. Profiled with immunoSEQ multiplex PCR; TCRdb holds only in-frame clones, not every one. The sample carries roughly 200,000 clones, 75% to 80% recorded once. Sequenced input: peripheral blood. These receptors were collected from a woman aged 45-65 years with active or convalescent COVID-19.

This chain uses TRBV9 with TRBJ2-3; D perhaps matches TRBD2 (5 bases). The germline V and J ends were trimmed by 4 bases and 6 bases, with 12 bases remaining between them. In germline, CDR1 is SGDLS, CDR2 YYNGEE. CDR3 length: 13 amino acids. The CDR3 reads CASSPLERDTQYF. The CDR3 DNA reads TGTGCCAGCAGCCCCCTCGAGCGGGATACGCAGTATTTT.

The chain is built from TRBV5-6 and TRBJ1-5; D might be TRBD1 (5 bases). The germline gives CDR1 SGHDT, CDR2 YYEEEE. This CDR3 has 18 amino acids. Trimming shortened V by 0 bases and J by 0 bases, and 16 bases separated the two germline ends. CDR3 coding DNA: TGTGCCAGCAGCTTGGGGTGGTGGCAGGGAAGTAGCAATCAGCCCCAGCATTTT. It codes for CASSLGWWQGSSNQPQHF.

The chain joins TRBV20-1 to TRBJ2-5; D not certain. V lost 1 base, J lost 7 bases, and 7 bases lay in between. Germline values: CDR1 DFQATT, CDR2 SNEGSKA (reference sequence). The CDR3 loop spans 11 amino acids. The CDR3 region is CSARGSGTQYF. The CDR3 nucleotides read TGCAGTGCTAGAGGGTCCGGGACCCAGTACTTC.

This clone has ten or more counts. The chain links TRBV29-1 to TRBJ2-7; maybe TRBD2 (5 bases). The ends were cut back, 5 bases at V and 0 bases at J, with 14 bases in the middle. Germline assignment: CDR1 SQVTM and CDR2 ANQGSEA. This CDR3 spans 14 amino acids. CDR3 amino acids: CSVTTSLLSYEQYF. CDR3 DNA: TGCAGCGTTACTACTAGTCTCCTCTCCTACGAGCAGTACTTC.

This chain connects TRBV19 to TRBJ1-1; 9 nucleotides line up with TRBD1. Germline lookup yields CDR1 LNHDA and CDR2 SQIVND (reference sequence). The CDR3 extends over 13 amino acids. V lost 7 bases and J lost 4; bases outside the gene matches: 4. DNA for the CDR3: TGTGCCAGTAAGGACAGGGGAGGCACTGAAGCTTTCTTT. It specifies CASKDRGGTEAFF.

The chain combines TRBV6-6 with TRBJ2-1; 8 positions match TRBD2. This CDR3 is built from 12 residues. Per the germline V gene, CDR1 is MNHNY and CDR2 is SVGAGI (reference sequence). J was trimmed by 10 bases and V by 6 bases; bases with no gene match: 5. The chain's CDR3 is CASSPTSDEQFF. The CDR3 nucleotides are TGTGCCAGCAGCCCGACTAGCGACGAGCAGTTCTTC.

V gene TRBV27 combines with J gene TRBJ1-2, with 10 bases that match TRBD1. The CDR3 consists of 14 residues. CDR1 is MNHEY, CDR2 SMNVEV, per germline (reference sequence). V trimming: 6 bases; J trimming: 8 bases; junction bases outside the gene matches: 9. The CDR3 loop reads CASRGSGQGGGYTF. CDR3 DNA sequence: TGTGCCAGCAGGGGATCCGGACAGGGGGGAGGCTACACCTTC.

The rearrangement links TRBV19 to TRBJ1-2; 8 nucleotides align to TRBD1. The germline gives CDR1 LNHDA, CDR2 SQIVND (reference sequence). Germline trimming cut 5 bases from V and 12 bases from J; bases unmatched to any gene: 14. There are 14 residues in the CDR3. Here the CDR3 DNA reads TGTGCCAGTAGTCGCCCGGGACAGGAGATTCAGGACACCTTC. Translating it yields CASSRPGQEIQDTF.

The chain links TRBV4-3 to TRBJ2-5; D remains ambiguous. The CDR3 spans 14 residues. Between the trimmed V and J ends, which lost 0 bases and 5 bases, there was a span of 10 bases. The V gene's germline CDR1 is LGHNA and CDR2 YSLEER. In DNA form, the CDR3 reads TGCGCCAGCAGCCAAGACCTAGTGACGGAGACCCAGTACTTC. Encoded protein: CASSQDLVTETQYF.

This clone occurred a few times. This chain joins TRBV30 and TRBJ1-1; a weak D match, TRBD1 (6 bases). Germline V gene lookup returns CDR1 GTSNPN and CDR2 SVGIG (reference sequence). Trimming cost V 4 bases and J 7 bases, with 13 bases left between them. The CDR3 loop spans 12 amino acids. In nucleotides, the CDR3 is TGTGCCTGGAAGAGGGGGGGGAATGAAGCTTTCTTT. Translating it yields CAWKRGGNEAFF.

The chain joins TRBV30 to TRBJ1-2; 8 positions match TRBD1. CDR3 length: 14 amino acids. The germline V gene has CDR1 GTSNPN and CDR2 SVGIG (reference sequence). Trimming took 2 bases from V and 0 from J; bases not matched to a gene: 2. CDR3 coding DNA: TGTGCCTGGAGTAGGGGACAGGCTAACTATGGCTACACCTTC. It codes for CAWSRGQANYGYTF.

The rearrangement joins TRBV4-3 to TRBJ1-4; 7 bases line up with TRBD1. Germline V gene sequence: CDR1 LGHNA, CDR2 YSLEER. The junction had 17 bases not matched to a gene; V was cut back by 0 bases and J by 7 bases. The CDR3 has 19 amino acids. The CDR3 loop is CASSQDRPFGGQAGEKLFF. CDR3 nucleotides: TGCGCCAGCAGCCAAGATCGCCCATTCGGCGGACAGGCGGGTGAAAAACTGTTTTTT.

CDR3 region: CASSPIDHRGNTEAFF. For the CDR3, the DNA is TGTGCCAGCAGCCCCATAGACCACAGGGGGAACACTGAAGCTTTCTTT. The chain employs TRBV6-2 or TRBV6-3 and TRBJ1-1; 7 nucleotides line up with TRBD1. The CDR3 covers 16 residues. Trimming took 6 bases from V and 1 from J; bases not matched to a gene: 11. In germline, CDR1 is MNHEY, CDR2 SVGEGT.

The sample holds a few counts of this clone. The chain links TRBV5-4 to TRBJ2-5; 7 bases are shared with TRBD1. The CDR3 is 16 residues long. The germline V gene has CDR1 SGHNT and CDR2 YYREEE (reference sequence). Trimming removed 4 bases from V and 6 bases from J; junction bases left unmatched: 15. The CDR3 sequence is CASSPQTGLGLKTQYF. DNA of the CDR3: TGTGCCAGCAGCCCACAGACAGGGCTCGGTCTGAAGACCCAGTACTTC. Variable domain in full (rest from reference TRBV5-4 and TRBJ2-5): ETGVTQSPTHLIKTRGQQVTLRCSSQSGHNTVSWYQQALGQGPQFIFQYYREEENGRGNFPPRFSGLQFPNYSSELNVNALELDDSALYLCASSPQTGLGLKTQYFGPGTRLLVL.

The chain carries TRBV7-3 and TRBJ2-3; no reliable D call. Trimming removed 4 bases at V and 4 bases at J, with 9 bases between. The CDR3 loop spans 13 amino acids. The germline CDR1 and CDR2 sequences are SGHTA and FQGTGA. The DNA of the CDR3 is TGTGCCAGCAGCTCCTACGCCCCAGATACGCAGTATTTT. This translates into CASSSYAPDTQYF. The full variable domain, its missing parts supplied by reference TRBV7-3 and TRBJ2-3, is GAGVSQTPSNKVTEKGKYVELRCDPISGHTALYWYRQSLGQGPEFLIYFQGTGAADDSGLPNDRFFAVRPEGSVSTLKIQRTERGDSAVYLCASSSYAPDTQYFGPGTRLTVL.

This clone was seen only a few times. CDR3 protein: CASSPEGPREQYF. CDR3 DNA sequence: TGTGCCAGCAGCCCCGAGGGTCCTCGAGAGCAGTACTTC. The chain is built from TRBV7-9 and TRBJ2-7; a possible D gene is TRBD2 (5 bases). V shed 5 bases and J shed 7 bases, with 15 bases lying between them. The germline gives CDR1 SEHNR, CDR2 FQNEAQ (reference sequence). This CDR3 has 13 residues. The full variable domain, rest sourced from reference TRBV7-9 and TRBJ2-7, is DTGVSQNPRHKITKRGQNVTFRCDPISEHNRLYWYRQTLGQGPEFLTYFQNEAQLEKSRLLSDRFSAERPKGSFSTLEIQRTEQGDSAMYLCASSPEGPREQYFGPGTRLTVT.

This clone was picked up one time. This chain uses TRBV5-1 with TRBJ1-1; maybe TRBD1 (6 bases). V lost 0 bases to trimming and J lost 6 bases, with 9 bases between them. Germline V CDR1 and CDR2: SGHRS, YFSETQ. This CDR3 region has 13 residues. CDR3: CASSLGQESEAFF. The CDR3 nucleotides are TGCGCCAGCAGCTTGGGACAGGAGTCTGAAGCTTTCTTT.

Written as DNA, the CDR3 is TGTGCCAGCAGTGAATTTGTAGCGGTCACCGGGGAGCTGTTTTTT. This translates into CASSEFVAVTGELFF. V usage is TRBV25-1 and J usage is TRBJ2-2, with D perhaps TRBD2 (6 bases). The V gene lost 1 base and the J gene lost 4 bases, with 10 bases spanning the gap. The CDR3 is made up of 15 amino acids. Germline CDR1 MGHDK, CDR2 SYGVNS.

This rearrangement joins TRBV13 to TRBJ1-2; 7 bases fit TRBD1. CDR1 is PRHDT and CDR2 is FYEKMQ in the germline V gene (reference sequence). J gave up 6 bases and V 3 bases, and 7 bases lay outside the gene matches. CDR3 length equals 14 residues. Here the CDR3 reads CASSFVTGVHGYTF. CDR3 nucleotide sequence: TGTGCCAGCAGCTTTGTCACAGGGGTCCATGGCTACACCTTC.

The V call is TRBV28, the J call TRBJ1-6, with 8 bases matching TRBD1. The CDR3 runs 17 residues. Trimming took 6 bases from V and 6 from J; bases not matched to a gene: 13. Germline lookup yields CDR1 MDHEN and CDR2 SYDVKM. The CDR3 spells CASSPIGQGIPNSPLHF. For the CDR3, the DNA is TGTGCCAGCAGCCCCATAGGACAGGGCATTCCTAATTCACCCCTCCACTTT.

The V gene is TRBV7-2, the J gene TRBJ2-5, with D unresolved. The germline gives CDR1 SGHTA, CDR2 FQGNSA. CDR3 size: 12 residues. The V end lost 6 bases, the J end lost 5 bases, and 10 bases lay between the germline ends. As DNA, the CDR3 is TGTGCCAGCAGTCGTCCTCAGGAGACCCAGTACTTC. Its protein is CASSRPQETQYF.

This sequence joins TRBV28 and TRBJ1-2; D may be TRBD1 (6 bases). In germline, CDR1 is MDHEN, CDR2 SYDVKM. The germline V and J ends were trimmed by 6 bases and 4 bases, with 12 bases remaining between them. The CDR3 extends over 13 amino acids. The CDR3 DNA sequence: TGTGCCAGCAGGACAGGCTTCGTCTATGGCTACACCTTC. It codes for CASRTGFVYGYTF.

The chain recombines TRBV7-3 with TRBJ2-2; D ambiguous. CDR3 length: 14 amino acids. Germline CDR1 and CDR2: SGHTA and FQGTGA. Trimming removed 1 base from V and 1 base from J, with 4 bases in between. This CDR3 is CASSLRRNTGELFF. The CDR3 DNA sequence: TGTGCCAGCAGCTTAAGGAGGAACACCGGGGAGCTGTTTTTT.